A selection of T cell receptor beta chains follows, all from one sample in a study of identifying expanded T cells in peripheral blood. The repertoire was sequenced with immunoSEQ multiplex PCR; TCRdb's copy has only in-frame clones and lacks some. Counted here are around 99,000 clones, roughly nine tenths occurring once; the ten biggest clones make up just under 8.5%. Sequencing used blood. The origin of the receptors is a person aged 18 to 75 in good health. CDR3s include the opening cysteine and the closing phenylalanine or tryptophan. The order of the fields is CDR3 DNA, CDR3 protein, J gene, clone size, V gene, D gene. The D gene is left open where the match is weak. Only some rows state a clone size, as once, few, many or a class for expanded clones.

TGTGCCATCAGTGACTCTCTTGGACAGACCGAAGCTTTCTTT | CAISDSLGQTEAFF | TRBJ1-1 | . | TRBV10-3 | .
TGCGCCAGCAGCCAAGGGGACATTTCAGCCAAAAACATTCAGTACTTC | CASSQGDISAKNIQYF | TRBJ2-4 | . | TRBV4-1 | .
TGTGCCAGCAGCTTACAGGGAACCTACGAGCAGTACTTC | CASSLQGTYEQYF | TRBJ2-7 | . | TRBV5-4 | .
TGCGCCAGCAGCTTGGGGGGGCAAGATCAGCCCCAGCATTTT | CASSLGGQDQPQHF | TRBJ1-5 | once | TRBV5-1 | .
TGTGCCAGCAGCTTAGGCGGGTATTCTTCAGGCTACACCTTC | CASSLGGYSSGYTF | TRBJ1-2 | . | TRBV11-1 | .
TGTGCCAGCAGCTTGGATATTAGCTCCTACAATGAGCAGTTCTTC | CASSLDISSYNEQFF | TRBJ2-1 | few | TRBV7-3 | .
TGTGCCAGCAGTTACGGGGGAGGGCACAACTATGGCTACACCTTC | CASSYGGGHNYGYTF | TRBJ1-2 | . | TRBV6-5 | .
TGTGCCAGCAGCTCGGGACAGGGACAAAACTATGGCTACACCTTC | CASSSGQGQNYGYTF | TRBJ1-2 | . | TRBV5-4 | TRBD1
TGCGCCAGCAGCTTATCAGGGGTGGGCACTGAAGCTTTCTTT | CASSLSGVGTEAFF | TRBJ1-1 | . | TRBV5-1 | .
TGTGCCAGCTCAAACAGGGAGACCCACTCCTACGAGCAGTACTTC | CASSNRETHSYEQYF | TRBJ2-7 | . | TRBV18 | .
TGTGCCAGCAGTTACTCTTCAGTGCAGTTCTTC | CASSYSSVQFF | TRBJ2-1 | . | TRBV6-6 | .
TGTGCCAGCAGCTTAGGGTGGGACAGGGGGAACTACGAGCAGTACTTC | CASSLGWDRGNYEQYF | TRBJ2-7 | . | TRBV11-1 | TRBD1
TGTGCCAGCAGCCAAGAAAACAGGGGCGCCTACGAGCAGTACTTC | CASSQENRGAYEQYF | TRBJ2-7 | . | TRBV4-2 | TRBD1
TGTGCCAGCAGCTTGGCGGCAAATGAGCAGTTCTTC | CASSLAANEQFF | TRBJ2-1 | . | TRBV5-6 | .
TGTGCCTGGAGTGTTGGGGGGAATGGGCAGCCCCAGCATTTT | CAWSVGGNGQPQHF | TRBJ1-5 | . | TRBV30 | .
TGTGCCAGCAGTGATTGGCAGTTGGCTGGAAACACCATATATTTT | CASSDWQLAGNTIYF | TRBJ1-3 | . | TRBV2 | .